A selection of T cell receptor beta chains follows, all from one sample in a study of a mutant IDH1 vaccine in newly diagnosed glioma. TCRdb's copy holds only in-frame clones and misses some; the assay was immunoSEQ multiplex PCR. Here the sample spans 60,000 to 75,000 clones, approximately 84% being singletons. Antigens for these TCRs are unknown. The source was PBMCs, collected from a glioma patient whose treatment included an IDH1 peptide vaccine. The receptors shown here come from a man between 25 and 39 years old with glioma. Both conserved end residues are part of each CDR3. A D gene is named only where the DNA matches it firmly. For some rows the clone size is stated as once, few or many, or as a class when expanded; others skip it.

d_gene,v_gene,j_gene,abundance,CDR3nt,CDR3aa
TRBD2,TRBV28,TRBJ2-1,.,TGTGCCAGCAGTTTGGGTCGTCTAGCGGCTCCCAGGAATGAGCAGTTCTTC,CASSLGRLAAPRNEQFF
TRBD1,TRBV28,TRBJ2-7,.,TGTGCCAGCAGTTTACATGGGGACAGAGAGAGAGGGCACTTC,CASSLHGDRERGHF
.,TRBV11-2,TRBJ1-1,few,TGTGCCAGCAGCTCCAAATTCCAGACGGCCGTAGATGAAACTGAAGCTTTCTTT,CASSSKFQTAVDETEAFF
.,TRBV18,TRBJ2-2,.,TGTGCCAGCTCACCATTGGCCACCGGGGAGCTGTTTTTT,CASSPLATGELFF
.,TRBV6-5,TRBJ2-2,.,TGTGCCAGCAGCCTCCTTTCGAGAGGGTATCCCTCCCCGGTTTTT,CASSLLSRGYPSPVF
.,TRBV5-1,TRBJ2-7,.,TGCGCCAGCAGCTTGCGGGACCTAACCTACGAGCAGTACTTC,CASSLRDLTYEQYF
TRBD1,TRBV7-9,TRBJ1-3,.,TGTGCCAGCAGCTCCCCCAAGCAGGGGGCAGGAGCTGGAAACACCATATATTTT,CASSSPKQGAGAGNTIYF
.,TRBV11-2,TRBJ1-5,.,TGTGCCAGCAGCTTAAGTGGGCTGCCCCAGCATTTT,CASSLSGLPQHF
TRBD2,TRBV10-2,TRBJ2-1,.,TGCGCCACCTCGGGACTAGCGAACAATGAGCAGTTCTTC,CATSGLANNEQFF
.,TRBV7-9,TRBJ2-2,once,TGTGCCAGCACCGGACGCCCCCTGGGCACCGGGGAGCTGTTTTTT,CASTGRPLGTGELFF
.,TRBV7-5,TRBJ1-5,.,TGTGTCAGAAGTTTTTGGACAGGTCAAAATAGCAATCAGCCCCAGCATTTT,CVRSFWTGQNSNQPQHF
.,TRBV16,TRBJ1-1,.,TGTGCCAGCAGCCAAAGTCTCAGGGCCGGGGGGGTGACTGAAGCTTTCTTT,CASSQSLRAGGVTEAFF
.,TRBV5-4,TRBJ1-1,.,TGTGCCAGCAGCTTGGATTGGGGGAACACTGAAGCTTTCTTT,CASSLDWGNTEAFF
.,TRBV19,TRBJ1-2,.,TGTGCCAGTAGAAATTCTGACCTGGGGGGATCTGGCTACACCTTC,CASRNSDLGGSGYTF
.,TRBV5-1,TRBJ2-3,.,TGCGCCAGCAGCTTGCTGGGATTGAGGTGGACAGATACGCAGTATTTT,CASSLLGLRWTDTQYF
TRBD2,TRBV9,TRBJ2-2,.,TGTGCCAGCAGCGTAGTCCCTAGCGGGGGGGCTGGCTTTTCCGGGGAGCTGTTTTTT,CASSVVPSGGAGFSGELFF
TRBD2,TRBV5-1,TRBJ2-1,once,TGCGCCAGCAGCTTTCTAGCGGTCTACAATGAGCAGTTCTTC,CASSFLAVYNEQFF
.,TRBV27,TRBJ2-7,.,TGTGCCAGCAGTTTGGGGTACGAGCAGTACTTC,CASSLGYEQYF
.,TRBV6-1,TRBJ2-7,.,TGTGCCAGCAGTGAAGCGTGGGAGTACGAGCAGTACTTC,CASSEAWEYEQYF
.,TRBV27,TRBJ1-6,.,TGTGCCAGCAGTTTAATAGGCGCCTACCAAATGGGGTCAAATTCACCCCTCCACTTT,CASSLIGAYQMGSNSPLHF
.,TRBV2,TRBJ1-6,.,TGTGCCAGTAGACTAGGGGGACCCCTCCACTTT,CASRLGGPLHF
TRBD1,TRBV4-1,TRBJ1-2,.,TGCGCCAGCAGCCAGGCTACGACGGACAGGGTCGGGGGTTACACCTTC,CASSQATTDRVGGYTF
.,TRBV5-4,TRBJ1-5,.,TGTGCCAGCAGCTTGGGAGGCAGAGATAGCAATCAGCCCCAGCATTTT,CASSLGGRDSNQPQHF
.,TRBV7-2,TRBJ1-2,once,TGTTTGGGAAGTTCAGGCTACACCTTC,CLGSSGYTF
.,TRBV13,TRBJ1-2,once,TGTGCCAGCAGCACCGACAAGGAGGATGGCTACACCTTC,CASSTDKEDGYTF
.,TRBV5-4,TRBJ2-2,.,TGTGCCAGCAGCTTGCACAGGAACACCGGGGAGCTGTTTTTT,CASSLHRNTGELFF
TRBD1,TRBV11-2,TRBJ2-5,.,TGTGCCAGCAGCTATAACAGGGGGGAGACCCAGTACTTC,CASSYNRGETQYF
.,TRBV5-4,TRBJ2-3,.,TGTGCCAGCAGCTTGGGGGGCCGTACTACGCAGTATTTT,CASSLGGRTTQYF
.,TRBV7-3,TRBJ2-2,.,TGTGCCAGCAGCTTAAAGGGCCCCGGGGAGCTGTTTTTT,CASSLKGPGELFF
.,TRBV28,TRBJ1-5,.,TGTGCCAGCAGTTTAAGGGGAGGGGATCAGCCCCAGCATTTT,CASSLRGGDQPQHF
TRBD1,TRBV28,TRBJ1-5,.,TGTGCCAGCCTTACCGGGACAGAAGATAATCAGCCCCAGCATTTT,CASLTGTEDNQPQHF
TRBD1,TRBV7-2,TRBJ2-7,.,TGTGCCAGCACCCCGACAGGGGCCTACGAGCAGTACTTC,CASTPTGAYEQYF
.,TRBV7-8,TRBJ1-5,once,TGTGCCAGCAGCAAAATCCGCCGGCCCAATCAGCCCCAGCATTTT,CASSKIRRPNQPQHF
.,TRBV2,TRBJ1-4,.,TGTGCCAGCAGTTCGGATCAAGGGGGGGCTAATGAAAAGCTGTTTTTT,CASSSDQGGANEKLFF
.,TRBV5-5,TRBJ2-6,.,TGTGCCAGCAGCTTGGTATATAGTTGGGTCTCTGGGGCCAACGTCCTGACTTTC,CASSLVYSWVSGANVLTF
.,TRBV5-4,TRBJ1-2,.,TGTGCCAGCAGCTTGGGGGGATACTATGGCTACACCTTC,CASSLGGYYGYTF
.,TRBV5-1,TRBJ2-2,.,TGCGCCAGCAGCTTGTTCCGGGGCGAAGGCGGGGAGCTGTTTTTT,CASSLFRGEGGELFF
.,TRBV10-3,TRBJ2-7,.,TGTGCCATCAGTGAGAGGGAAAGCTCCTACGAGCAGTACTTC,CAISERESSYEQYF
TRBD2,TRBV5-4,TRBJ2-7,.,TGTGCCAGCAGCACGGGACTACCCCAATCTAGGCAGTACTTC,CASSTGLPQSRQYF
.,TRBV27,TRBJ2-2,.,TGTGCCAGCAGTTGGAGGGGTCGGACCGGGGAGCTGTTTTTT,CASSWRGRTGELFF
TRBD2,TRBV29-1,TRBJ2-1,.,TGCAGCGTTGCCGCATGGGGGGGAGAGCAGTTCTTC,CSVAAWGGEQFF
TRBD1,TRBV10-3,TRBJ2-3,.,TGTGCCATCAGTCCGCGGGGACAGGAGATCACAGATACGCAGTATTTT,CAISPRGQEITDTQYF
TRBD2,TRBV28,TRBJ2-4,.,TGTGCCAGCAGTTTCCCCACGGGAGGCTTCTTTGTGGACAAAAACATTCAGTACTTC,CASSFPTGGFFVDKNIQYF
TRBD2,TRBV6-5,TRBJ2-2,once,TGTGCCAGCAGGTCCGGGACTAGCGCCGGGGAGCTGTTTTTT,CASRSGTSAGELFF
.,TRBV9,TRBJ2-5,few,TGTGCCAGCAGTTTGGGGGGAAGTATGGAGACCCAGTACTTC,CASSLGGSMETQYF
TRBD2,TRBV5-4,TRBJ2-2,.,TGTGCCAGCAGCTTACCGGGACTAGCGGGAGGGCACACCGGGGAGCTGTTTTTT,CASSLPGLAGGHTGELFF
TRBD1,TRBV5-5,TRBJ1-1,.,TGTGCCAGCAGTTCCGACAGGGGGACTGAAGCTTTCTTT,CASSSDRGTEAFF
.,TRBV9,TRBJ1-1,.,TGTGCCAGCAGCGGAGGGGCGAACACTGAAGCTTTCTTT,CASSGGANTEAFF
TRBD1,TRBV5-4,TRBJ2-1,.,TGTGCCAGCAGCTCGGGACAGGGGGCATTGAATGAGCAGTTCTTC,CASSSGQGALNEQFF
TRBD1,TRBV4-1,TRBJ2-5,.,TGCGCCAGCAGCCAAGCTGGACAGGGTAGGGAGACCCAGTACTTC,CASSQAGQGRETQYF
TRBD2,TRBV19,TRBJ2-3,.,TGTGCCAGTACCTTTAGCGGGGCCACAGATACGCAGTATTTT,CASTFSGATDTQYF
.,TRBV6-1,TRBJ1-1,.,TGTGCCAGCAGCCGGACAGTTATAGAAGCTTTCTTT,CASSRTVIEAFF